Presented here are 30 T cell receptor beta chains from one specimen sequenced in a study of T cell responses to AZD1222 COVID-19 vaccine. The table came from immunoSEQ multiplex PCR; TCRdb's copy has only in-frame clones and leaves some out. The table lists approximately 130,000 clones, 80% to 90% of them singletons. The starting material was peripheral blood, obtained 28 days after the second AZD1222 dose. The receptors stem from an adult who received the AZD1222 COVID-19 vaccine.

V is TRBV7-9 and J is TRBJ1-6; TRBD1 matches 7 bases. V lost 5 bases, J lost 9 bases, and 10 bases stayed unmatched. Looked up from germline, CDR1 is SEHNR and CDR2 is FQNEAQ (reference sequence). This CDR3 has 15 residues. This CDR3 reads CASSTDREGVSPLHF. CDR3 nucleotide sequence: TGTGCCAGCAGCACTGACAGGGAGGGAGTTTCACCCCTCCACTTT.

In its sample, this clone was seen a few times. The V gene is TRBV9, the J gene TRBJ1-2; 7 bases align to TRBD1. Germline CDR1 is SGDLS and CDR2 is YYNGEE. The V segment lost 4 bases and the J segment 1 base; nucleotides outside the gene matches: 19. The CDR3 consists of 19 residues. CDR3 loop: CASSPPRGEGADFNYGYTF. CDR3 sequence (DNA): TGTGCCAGCAGCCCCCCAAGGGGGGAGGGGGCTGATTTTAACTATGGCTACACCTTC.

This sequence joins TRBV12-5 and TRBJ1-1; D gene unclear. This CDR3 region has 14 residues. Germline V lookup: CDR1 LGHNT, CDR2 FRNRAP. V lost 7 bases and J lost 0, with 12 bases in between. The CDR3 sequence: CASADPRMNTEAFF. The CDR3 coding sequence is TGTGCTAGTGCCGATCCCAGGATGAACACTGAAGCTTTCTTT. Full variable domain (missing parts from reference TRBV12-5 and TRBJ1-1): DARVTQTPRHKVTEMGQEVTMRCQPILGHNTVFWYRQTMMQGLELLAYFRNRAPLDDSGMPKDRFSAEMPDATLATLKIQPSEPRDSAVYFCASADPRMNTEAFFGQGTRLTVV.

This rearrangement joins TRBV5-1 to TRBJ2-3; no clear D. V was cut by 1 base and J by 2 bases, with 8 bases left in between. CDR1 SGHRS and CDR2 YFSETQ come from the germline V gene. This CDR3 is built from 14 residues. The CDR3 DNA reads TGCGCCAGCAGCTTGAACAGCGACACAGATACGCAGTATTTT. Protein sequence: CASSLNSDTDTQYF.

This clone was picked up a small number of times. The gene calls are TRBV7-3 and TRBJ2-1; 9 bases fit TRBD1. The trim removed 5 bases at V and 3 bases at J, leaving 5 bases unmatched. The germline V gene encodes CDR1 SGHTA and CDR2 FQGTGA. The CDR3 is made up of 15 amino acids. CDR3 in amino acids: CASSRGTGYYNEQFF. CDR3 sequence (DNA): TGTGCCAGCAGCCGAGGGACAGGGTACTACAATGAGCAGTTCTTC.

The chain's CDR3 is CAISEGGANEKLFF. The CDR3 DNA reads TGTGCCATCAGTGAAGGGGGAGCTAATGAAAAACTGTTTTTT. The rearrangement uses TRBV10-3 and TRBJ1-4; a weak D match, TRBD1 (6 bases). Trimming left V 3 bases short and J 3 bases short, with 8 bases between. The germline V gene encodes CDR1 ENHRY and CDR2 SYGVKD. CDR3 length: 14 amino acids.

The genes are TRBV6-1 and TRBJ2-7, with a weak D call TRBD1 (5 bases). Trimming stripped 2 bases from V and 7 bases from J, with 9 bases between. This CDR3 is 12 amino acids long. Germline V gene sequence: CDR1 MNHNS, CDR2 SASEGT. The CDR3 DNA sequence: TGTGCCAGCAGTGAACTGGGGCGGGAGCAGTACTTC. It specifies CASSELGREQYF.

The chain combines TRBV30 with TRBJ2-7; D possibly uses TRBD1 or TRBD2 (5 bases each). The CDR3 extends over 13 amino acids. The V gene lost 0 bases and the J gene lost 4 bases, with 10 bases spanning the gap. Germline CDR1 and CDR2: GTSNPN and SVGIG (reference sequence). The CDR3 loop reads CAWSVGTYYEQYF. CDR3 in DNA: TGTGCCTGGAGTGTAGGGACCTATTACGAGCAGTACTTC.

The rearrangement uses TRBV19 and TRBJ2-7; the D gene is possibly TRBD1 (7 bases). Looked up from germline, CDR1 is LNHDA and CDR2 is SQIVND (reference sequence). The CDR3 runs to 17 residues. The ends were cut back, 3 bases at V and 3 bases at J, with 21 bases in the middle. The CDR3 DNA sequence: TGTGCCAGTAGTATGATTCAGGCCACAGGGGAGGTCTACGAGCAGTACTTC. This translates into CASSMIQATGEVYEQYF.

This chain uses TRBV5-5 with TRBJ2-7; TRBD2 agrees at 11 bases. Trimming cost V 2 bases and J 0 bases; bases outside gene matches: 7. Per germline, CDR1 SGHKS and CDR2 YYEKEE (reference sequence). The CDR3 length is 17 residues. CDR3 residues: CASSFSFGLAGSYEQYF. CDR3 in DNA: TGTGCCAGCAGCTTTTCTTTTGGACTAGCGGGCTCCTACGAGCAGTACTTC.

The chain links TRBV19 to TRBJ2-3; 15 bases line up with TRBD2. The CDR3 length is 16 residues. Losses at the gene ends were 7 bases for V and 6 bases for J; bases not matched to a gene: 8. Germline loops: CDR1 LNHDA, CDR2 SQIVND (reference sequence). For the CDR3, the DNA is TGTGCCAGTATGTCTTGGACTAGCGGGGGGGAGGATACGCAGTATTTT. It encodes CASMSWTSGGEDTQYF.

This chain links TRBV15 with TRBJ2-7; 11 bases agree with TRBD2. The V gene's germline CDR1 is LNHNV and CDR2 YYDKDF (reference sequence). J lost 5 bases, V lost 1 base, and 7 bases had no gene match. This CDR3 region has 16 residues. The CDR3, as DNA: TGTGCCACCAGCAGAGGGATAGCGGGAGGGCCGGACGAGCAGTACTTC. Amino acids: CATSRGIAGGPDEQYF.

This chain uses TRBV19 with TRBJ2-2; no definite D call. Germline lookup yields CDR1 LNHDA and CDR2 SQIVND (reference sequence). V gave up 3 bases and J gave up 1 base, with 9 bases separating them. This CDR3 spans 15 amino acids. CDR3 amino acids: CASSIRALNTGELFF. The CDR3 DNA follows: TGTGCCAGTAGTATCCGGGCCTTGAACACCGGGGAGCTGTTTTTT.

With respect to this clone: The junction departs from germline at one end; a sequencing error may be responsible. CDR3 DNA: TGTGCCAGCAGCTCCGATCCGGGTCCACAGAACTTT. Amino acid sequence: CASSSDPGPQNF. J is TRBJ1-6 and V is TRBV7-9; D call uncertain. Per the germline V gene, CDR1 is SEHNR and CDR2 is FQNEAQ (reference sequence). The CDR3 contains 12 residues.

This clone was seen a single time. This sequence joins TRBV6-2 or TRBV6-3 and TRBJ1-4, with D maybe TRBD1 (6 bases). Looked up from germline, CDR1 is MNHEY and CDR2 is SVGEGT. CDR3 length: 15 residues. The V and J ends lost 5 bases and 5 bases respectively, with 15 bases between them. The CDR3 coding sequence is TGTGCCAGCAGTAAACAGGGCTTAGGGAATGAAAAACTGTTTTTT. This encodes CASSKQGLGNEKLFF.

The chain couples TRBV6-2 or TRBV6-3 to TRBJ1-2; no firm D call. The germline V gene encodes CDR1 MNHEY and CDR2 SVGEGT. The CDR3 is 13 amino acids. The V gene lost 0 bases and the J gene lost 5 bases, with 7 bases spanning the gap. The CDR3 DNA is TGTGCCAGCAGTTACTCGAATGGATATGGCTACACCTTC. It specifies CASSYSNGYGYTF.

The chain employs TRBV7-2 and TRBJ1-4; 9 positions match TRBD1. The germline V gene encodes CDR1 SGHTA and CDR2 FQGNSA. Trimming took 5 bases from V and 8 from J; bases not matched to a gene: 9. The CDR3 is 15 residues long. The CDR3 sequence is CASSPGTGFQEKLFF. CDR3 coding DNA: TGTGCCAGCAGCCCAGGGACAGGGTTTCAGGAAAAACTGTTTTTT. Filled out from reference TRBV7-2 and TRBJ1-4, the complete variable domain reads GAGVSQSPSNKVTEKGKDVELRCDPISGHTALYWYRQSLGQGLEFLIYFQGNSAPDKSGLPSDRFSAERTGGSVSTLTIQRTQQEDSAVYLCASSPGTGFQEKLFFGSGTQLSVL.

This clone was seen only once. The chain employs TRBV30 and TRBJ2-7; tentatively, D is TRBD1 or TRBD2 (5 bases each). CDR3 size: 14 residues. Germline V gene sequence: CDR1 GTSNPN, CDR2 SVGIG (reference sequence). The V and J ends lost 4 bases and 2 bases respectively, with 15 bases between them. CDR3 DNA sequence: TGTGCCTGGACTACGGGACCGGCCGCCTACGAGCAGTACTTC. Amino acids: CAWTTGPAAYEQYF.

The CDR3 loop is CASSLLREVYNEQFF. In DNA form, the CDR3 reads TGTGCCAGCAGCTTGTTGCGGGAGGTTTACAATGAGCAGTTCTTC. The V call is TRBV11-3, the J call TRBJ2-1; TRBD2 matches 8 bases. The V and J ends lost 3 bases and 4 bases, in that order; junction bases with no gene match: 5. CDR1 and CDR2 (germline): SGHNT, YENEEA. The CDR3 extends over 15 amino acids.

The rearrangement joins TRBV19 to TRBJ1-2; a weak D match, TRBD1 (6 bases). CDR3 size: 15 residues. The germline gives CDR1 LNHDA, CDR2 SQIVND (reference sequence). The V gene lost 7 bases and the J gene lost 0 bases, with 15 bases spanning the gap. CDR3 amino acids: CASNRGAVANYGYTF. DNA of the CDR3: TGTGCCAGTAATCGGGGGGCAGTAGCTAACTATGGCTACACCTTC. Full variable domain (rest looked up from reference TRBV19 and TRBJ1-2): DGGITQSPKYLFRKEGQNVTLSCEQNLNHDAMYWYRQDPGQGLRLIYYSQIVNDFQKGDIAEGYSVSREKKESFPLTVTSAQKNPTAFYLCASNRGAVANYGYTFGSGTRLTVV.

This chain links TRBV30 with TRBJ1-1; the D is unclear. This CDR3 is 14 amino acids long. V was cut by 0 bases and J by 4 bases, with 12 bases left in between. Germline CDR1 reads GTSNPN; CDR2 reads SVGIG (reference sequence). The CDR3: CAWSVGQVGTEAFF. For the CDR3, the DNA is TGTGCCTGGAGTGTTGGTCAGGTAGGCACTGAAGCTTTCTTT.

The genes are TRBV6-6 and TRBJ2-7, with 8 nucleotides matching TRBD2. Germline-derived CDR1 and CDR2 are MNHNY and SVGAGI (reference sequence). The junction had 15 bases not matched to a gene; V was cut back by 8 bases and J by 6 bases. The CDR3 extends over 15 amino acids. Here the CDR3 reads CASSTSGSFGGEQYF. For the CDR3, the DNA is TGTGCCAGCTCAACGAGCGGGAGCTTTGGTGGCGAGCAGTACTTC.

This chain joins TRBV6-5 and TRBJ2-3, with D unresolved. The germline V gene encodes CDR1 MNHEY and CDR2 SVGAGI. The CDR3 extends over 15 amino acids. V was trimmed by 6 bases and J by 0 bases, leaving 13 bases between them. This chain's CDR3 is CASSPRGGSTDTQYF. The CDR3 region has the DNA TGTGCCAGCAGCCCCCGCGGCGGAAGCACAGATACGCAGTATTTT.

The rearrangement uses TRBV7-9 and TRBJ1-2; 11 nucleotides match TRBD1. This CDR3 is 18 amino acids long. Losses at the gene ends were 10 bases for V and 3 bases for J; bases not matched to a gene: 19. Germline loops: CDR1 SEHNR, CDR2 FQNEAQ (reference sequence). The CDR3 region is CAIPLPGQGERGDYGYTF. In nucleotides, the CDR3 is TGTGCCATCCCCCTGCCGGGACAGGGGGAACGTGGCGACTATGGCTACACCTTC.

The chain is built from TRBV19 and TRBJ2-6, with D possibly being TRBD2 (5 bases). The CDR3 sequence is 18 residues long. Germline CDR1 and CDR2: LNHDA and SQIVND (reference sequence). The V gene lost 8 bases and the J gene lost 0 bases, with 20 bases spanning the gap. CDR3 in amino acids: CASHNIWLAGSGANVLTF. In DNA form, the CDR3 reads TGTGCCAGTCATAATATATGGCTGGCGGGCTCTGGGGCCAACGTCCTGACTTTC.

V gene TRBV23-1 combines with J gene TRBJ1-5; 9 nucleotides align to TRBD1. TRBV23-1 is identified as an open reading frame with a role that is uncertain. The CDR3 extends over 16 amino acids. J lost 3 bases, V lost 2 bases, and 5 bases had no gene match. The CDR3: CASSQPRTGDNQPQHF. The CDR3 DNA sequence: TGCGCCAGCAGTCAACCCAGGACAGGGGACAATCAGCCCCAGCATTTT.

The chain joins TRBV9 to TRBJ1-1, with 7 bases that match TRBD1. The ends lost 4 bases at V and 1 base at J; junction bases unmatched: 13. The germline gives CDR1 SGDLS, CDR2 YYNGEE. This CDR3 region has 17 residues. The CDR3 DNA is TGTGCCAGCAGCCCTAATCCAGGGGGTTGGTCGAACACTGAAGCTTTCTTT. It yields the protein CASSPNPGGWSNTEAFF.

This clone was observed a few times. The gene calls are TRBV6-5 and TRBJ2-7, with 13 positions matching TRBD2. V shed 0 bases and J 2 bases; nucleotides not matched to a gene: 1. Germline values: CDR1 MNHEY, CDR2 SVGAGI. CDR3 length: 16 residues. The CDR3 sequence is CASSYSGLAGAYEQYF. The CDR3 DNA reads as TGTGCCAGCAGTTACTCTGGACTAGCGGGAGCCTACGAGCAGTACTTC.

This rearrangement joins TRBV5-1 to TRBJ2-2; 9 bases line up with TRBD1. Germline V gene data show CDR1 as SGHRS and CDR2 as YFSETQ. The CDR3 sequence is 15 residues long. Trimming at V came to 0 bases and at J to 3 bases, leaving 0 bases not matched to a gene. The CDR3 nucleotides read TGCGCCAGCAGCTTGGGGGACAGGGACACCGGGGAGCTGTTTTTT. It yields the protein CASSLGDRDTGELFF.

This chain connects TRBV7-6 to TRBJ1-6; TRBD1 matches at 8 bases. The germline gives CDR1 SGHVS, CDR2 FNYEAQ. V shed 3 bases and J 6 bases; nucleotides not matched to a gene: 7. This CDR3 spans 16 amino acids. The CDR3 DNA follows: TGTGCCAGCAGCTTGAGCCAGACAGGGGCTAATTCACCCCTCCACTTT. It translates to CASSLSQTGANSPLHF.